One sample yielded the 8 T cell receptor beta chains listed below, sequenced in a study of control samples from healthy donors and cancer patients. Clones were read by immunoSEQ multiplex PCR, and TCRdb kept only the in-frame ones, dropping some. There are roughly 69,000 clones in the sample; approximately 87% occur only once, and under 3% lies in the top ten. The source material was PBMCs. These TCRs come from a woman between 50 and 59 years old with head and neck cancer.

The chain is built from TRBV4-3 and TRBJ1-1, with D possibly TRBD1 on 5 matching bases. The CDR3 contains 15 residues. Germline values: CDR1 LGHNA, CDR2 YSLEER. Trimming took off 1 base at V and 2 bases at J, with 11 bases between the two ends. CDR3 region: CASSQAVGGNTEAFF. The CDR3 DNA sequence: TGCGCCAGCAGCCAAGCCGTGGGGGGTAACACTGAAGCTTTCTTT.

This chain uses TRBV9 with TRBJ1-2, with D unclear. Trimming took 0 bases from V and 4 from J, leaving 25 bases between them. This CDR3 is 19 amino acids long. From germline, CDR1 is SGDLS and CDR2 YYNGEE. The DNA for the CDR3 is TGTGCCAGCAGCGTAGGGCCAGCAAGACCCCCCACCCCCCTCTATGGCTACACCTTC. Its protein product is CASSVGPARPPTPLYGYTF.

This chain links TRBV7-6 with TRBJ2-7; D is unresolved. This CDR3 has 13 residues. V lost 0 bases and J 2 bases, leaving 5 bases between the germline ends. Germline CDR1 is SGHVS and CDR2 is FNYEAQ. CDR3 sequence (DNA): TGTGCCAGCAGCTTAGCAGGTACCTACGAGCAGTACTTC. Translation gives CASSLAGTYEQYF.

The V and J genes are TRBV29-1 and TRBJ2-3; D not certain. The length of the CDR3 is 13 residues. Germline-derived CDR1 and CDR2 are SQVTM and ANQGSEA. The V and J ends lost 0 bases and 3 bases respectively, with 7 bases between them. CDR3 region: CSVEDFGTDTQYF. In DNA, the CDR3 is TGCAGCGTTGAAGATTTCGGGACAGATACGCAGTATTTT.

The chain joins TRBV3-1 (or the pseudogene TRBV3-2) to TRBJ1-6, with TRBD1 matching 8 bases. Germline-derived CDR1 and CDR2 are LGHDT and YNNKEL (reference sequence). V lost 0 bases, J lost 6 bases, and 4 bases stayed unmatched. The CDR3 contains 16 residues. CDR3 sequence reads: CASSQDRTGSNSPLHF. The CDR3 DNA is TGTGCCAGCAGCCAAGATCGGACAGGGTCTAATTCACCCCTCCACTTT.

The gene calls are TRBV7-9 and TRBJ2-2, with 11 nucleotides matching TRBD1. Per the germline V gene, CDR1 is SEHNR and CDR2 is FQNEAQ (reference sequence). The CDR3 loop spans 16 amino acids. J was trimmed by 5 bases and V by 5 bases; bases with no gene match: 7. The CDR3: CASSPGQGAGTGELFF. As DNA, the CDR3 is TGTGCCAGCAGCCCCGGACAGGGGGCGGGTACCGGGGAGCTGTTTTTT.

The J gene is TRBJ1-6, the V gene TRBV6-1; D is undetermined. This CDR3 has 14 amino acids. V lost 2 bases and J 4 bases, leaving 6 bases between the germline ends. Looked up from germline, CDR1 is MNHNS and CDR2 is SASEGT. The CDR3 region has the DNA TGTGCCAGCAGTGAATTGGGTTATAATTCACCCCTCCACTTT. It codes for CASSELGYNSPLHF.

The chain carries TRBV7-6 and TRBJ2-1; TRBD2 agrees at 10 bases. J lost 10 bases, V lost 3 bases, and 9 bases had no gene match. In germline, CDR1 is SGHVS, CDR2 FNYEAQ. CDR3 length: 15 residues. Here the CDR3 DNA reads TGTGCCAGCAGCTTGGCCCTCGAGCGGGGGGGAGAGCAGTTCTTC. This codes for CASSLALERGGEQFF. Full variable domain (missing parts from reference TRBV7-6 and TRBJ2-1): GAGVSQSPRYKVTKRGQDVALRCDPISGHVSLYWYRQALGQGPEFLTYFNYEAQQDKSGLPNDRFSAERPEGSISTLTIQRTEQRDSAMYRCASSLALERGGEQFFGPGTRLTVL.